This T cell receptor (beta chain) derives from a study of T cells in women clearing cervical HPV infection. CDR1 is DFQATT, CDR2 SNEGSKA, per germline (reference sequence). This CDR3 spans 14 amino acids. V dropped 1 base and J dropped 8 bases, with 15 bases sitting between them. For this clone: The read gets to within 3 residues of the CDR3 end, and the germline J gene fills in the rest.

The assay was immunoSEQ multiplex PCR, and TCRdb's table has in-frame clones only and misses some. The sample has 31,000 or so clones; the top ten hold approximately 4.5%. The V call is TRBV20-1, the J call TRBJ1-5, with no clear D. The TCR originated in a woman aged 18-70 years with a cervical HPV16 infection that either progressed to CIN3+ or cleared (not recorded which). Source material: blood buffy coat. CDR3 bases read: TGCAGTGCTAGAGTAGGGCGGGGTTCGGAGCCC. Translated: CSARVGRGSEP. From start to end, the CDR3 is CSARVGRGSEPQHF.